These T cell receptor beta chains were read from a single sample in a study of patients and donors after allogeneic stem cell transplantation. TCRdb processed the RT-PCR reads anew with MiXCR; each CDR3 protein has one entry. The data contain about 57,000 distinct CDR3 sequences, about an eighth of them singletons. The sample was blood, either unsorted or a sorted T cell fraction (not recorded which). The origin of the receptors is a human donor who was either an allogeneic HSCT recipient or a stem cell or donor lymphocyte infusion donor (not recorded which). It is not recorded whose cells these are; they may come from a transplant donor. The CDR3 runs from the conserved cysteine through the conserved F or W. A D gene is named only where the DNA matches it firmly. Clone size is not always given. Where it is, it says once, few, many or a class for expanded clones.

many	.	TRBJ1-2	TRBV5-1	CASSLAGERTNYGYTF	TGCGCCAGCAGCTTGGCAGGGGAGAGGACTAACTATGGCTACACCTTC
few	TRBD2	TRBJ2-2	TRBV10-3	CAISPLAGALTGELFF	TGTGCCATCAGTCCATTAGCGGGAGCGCTCACCGGGGAGCTGTTTTTT
medium-sized	TRBD1	TRBJ1-3	TRBV20-1	CSATPTGEYGNTIYF	TGCAGTGCGACACCGACAGGGGAGTACGGAAACACCATATATTTT
many	.	TRBJ1-5	TRBV6-6	CASTTPREQPQHF	TGTGCCAGCACTACTCCCCGGGAACAGCCCCAGCATTTT
.	TRBD2	TRBJ2-5	TRBV9	CASSVVGGSPGETQYF	TGTGCCAGCAGCGTAGTGGGCGGGAGCCCCGGAGAGACCCAGTACTTC
few	.	TRBJ2-1	TRBV10-1	CASSELESGNEQFF	TGCGCCAGCAGTGAGCTAGAAAGTGGCAATGAGCAGTTCTTC
.	.	TRBJ2-1	TRBV6-5	CASSYSNQVEQFF	TGTGCCAGCAGTTACTCGAACCAGGTTGAGCAGTTCTTC
few	.	TRBJ1-2	TRBV15	CATRRDLDGVYGYTF	TGTGCCACCAGAAGAGATCTAGACGGTGTTTATGGCTACACCTTC
few	TRBD2	TRBJ2-1	TRBV3-1	CASSRGSAGGPREQFF	TGTGCCAGCAGCCGGGGTTCAGCGGGAGGTCCTCGCGAGCAGTTCTTC
few	TRBD2	TRBJ2-7	TRBV29-1	CSGRTSGSYEQYF	TGCAGCGGACGGACTAGCGGGAGTTACGAGCAGTACTTC
many	.	TRBJ1-2	TRBV7-6	CASSSPGFGYTF	TGTGCCAGCAGCTCACCTGGTTTTGGCTACACCTTC
few	.	TRBJ2-3	TRBV12-3/TRBV12-4	CASSFHGSTDTQYF	TGTGCCAGCAGTTTCCACGGTAGCACAGATACGCAGTATTTT
many	.	TRBJ1-1	TRBV10-1	CASSRKGVSEAFF	TGCGCCAGCTCCCGAAAGGGGGTTTCTGAAGCTTTCTTT
.	.	TRBJ2-7	TRBV15	CATSNYGGRFNYEQYF	TGTGCCACCAGCAACTACGGTGGGCGATTCAACTACGAGCAGTACTTC
many	.	TRBJ1-1	TRBV9	CASSDAVGANTEAFF	TGTGCCAGCAGCGACGCAGTTGGGGCGAACACTGAAGCTTTCTTT
few	.	TRBJ2-1	TRBV7-3	CASSYRDTSNEQFF	TGTGCCAGCAGCTACCGGGACACTTCCAATGAGCAGTTCTTC
.	.	TRBJ2-1	TRBV11-2	CASSLWGEANEQFF	TGTGCCAGCAGCTTATGGGGGGAAGCCAATGAGCAGTTCTTC
many	.	TRBJ2-3	TRBV7-9	CASSLEYGAAPTDTQYF	TGTGCCAGCAGCTTAGAGTATGGGGCGGCCCCCACAGATACGCAGTATTTT
many	.	TRBJ1-6	TRBV12-3/TRBV12-4	CASRFIGSPLHF	TGTGCCAGCAGATTCATCGGTTCACCCCTCCACTTT
once	.	TRBJ2-7	TRBV29-1	CSVELGLNYEQYF	TGCAGCGTTGAACTGGGTCTTAACTACGAGCAGTACTTC
many	.	TRBJ2-5	TRBV6-5	CASSYDRSETQYF	TGTGCCAGCAGTTACGATAGGTCGGAGACCCAGTACTTC
few	.	TRBJ1-2	TRBV3-1	CASSQVVKVGGYTF	TGTGCCAGCAGCCAAGTGGTTAAAGTAGGCGGCTACACCTTC
few	TRBD2	TRBJ2-1	TRBV20-1	CSPYNGAGDEQFF	TGCAGTCCCTACAACGGGGCGGGAGATGAGCAGTTCTTC
.	TRBD2	TRBJ2-1	TRBV9	CASSVGLRTSGRAGSYNEQFF	TGTGCCAGCAGCGTAGGACTTCGGACTAGCGGGAGGGCCGGGTCCTACAATGAGCAGTTCTTC
.	.	TRBJ2-1	TRBV7-2	CASSQSGSSYNEQFF	TGTGCCAGCAGCCAGTCAGGGAGTTCCTACAATGAGCAGTTCTTC
many	TRBD1	TRBJ1-2	TRBV5-5	CASSFGQGLNYGYTF	TGTGCCAGCAGCTTCGGACAGGGACTAAACTATGGCTACACCTTC
few	.	TRBJ2-7	TRBV5-1	CASSLDRGGNEQYF	TGCGCCAGCAGCTTGGATCGCGGGGGCAACGAGCAGTACTTC
many	.	TRBJ1-6	TRBV6-5	CASSYTYRSSYNSPLHF	TGTGCCAGCAGTTACACGTACAGGAGCTCCTATAATTCACCCCTCCACTTT
many	TRBD1	TRBJ1-2	TRBV7-9	CASSETTQGAYGYTF	TGTGCCAGCAGCGAGACAACACAGGGGGCCTATGGCTACACCTTC
few	.	TRBJ2-2	TRBV12-3/TRBV12-4	CASSKPFAGPSTGELFF	TGTGCCAGCAGTAAACCCTTCGCGGGCCCCAGCACCGGGGAGCTGTTTTTT
many	.	TRBJ2-7	TRBV5-1	CASSSQRSSYEQYF	TGCGCCAGCAGCTCCCAGCGTAGCTCCTACGAGCAGTACTTC
few	.	TRBJ1-1	TRBV4-1	CASSQRTLWAEAFF	TGCGCCAGCAGCCAGAGGACATTATGGGCTGAAGCTTTCTTT
.	.	TRBJ1-1	TRBV5-1	CASEGPLQGESTEAFF	TGCGCCAGCGAAGGTCCACTACAGGGAGAAAGCACTGAAGCTTTCTTT
many	.	TRBJ1-5	TRBV18	CASSPYIAASNQPQHF	TGTGCCAGCTCACCATACATTGCGGCTAGCAATCAGCCCCAGCATTTT
.	TRBD2	TRBJ2-3	TRBV7-9	CASSLASGRGTQYF	TGTGCCAGCAGCTTAGCTAGCGGGAGAGGCACGCAGTATTTT
.	.	TRBJ2-3	TRBV3-1	CASKMEAVKTDTQYF	TGTGCCAGCAAAATGGAGGCTGTCAAAACAGATACGCAGTATTTT
many	TRBD1	TRBJ1-2	TRBV12-3/TRBV12-4	CASRLRQGTGYGYTF	TGTGCCAGCAGATTAAGACAGGGAACCGGCTATGGCTACACCTTC
.	TRBD1	TRBJ2-3	TRBV5-5	CASSLGQGIQYIGTDTQYF	TGTGCCAGCAGCCTGGGACAGGGCATTCAATATATAGGCACAGATACGCAGTATTTT
few	.	TRBJ2-7	TRBV20-1	CSARETGLALGEQYF	TGCAGTGCTAGAGAAACGGGACTCGCCCTTGGAGAGCAGTACTTC
many	.	TRBJ1-1	TRBV20-1	CSARDSQTPMNTEAFF	TGCAGTGCTAGAGATTCGCAAACACCTATGAACACTGAAGCTTTCTTT
.	TRBD2	TRBJ2-5	TRBV7-7	CASSLARETSGRRQTQYF	TGTGCTAGCAGCTTAGCGAGAGAGACTAGCGGGAGGAGGCAGACCCAGTACTTC
.	.	TRBJ1-5	TRBV19	CASSIGQNQPQHF	TGTGCCAGTAGTATCGGACAGAATCAGCCCCAGCATTTT